The sequence of this T cell receptor (beta chain) was determined in a study of cytomegalovirus exposure and HLA in healthy donors. Germline-derived CDR1 and CDR2 are ENHRY and SYGVKD. The germline V and J ends were trimmed by 8 bases and 2 bases, with 12 bases remaining between them. The CDR3 is 13 residues long. PCR amplification relied on 60 Vbeta primers (plus 13 Jbeta primers). The data were produced by immunoSEQ multiplex PCR, yet TCRdb's version contains in-frame clones alone and is incomplete. The sample yields about 160,000 clones, almost 85% seen once. V gene TRBV10-3 combines with J gene TRBJ2-5; no definite D call. Input material: PBMCs. The TCR sequence derives from a boy aged 2-9 years in good health and CMV-seronegative. The CDR3 DNA follows: TGTGCCATCCAGGTGGCACTGCAAGAGACCCAGTACTTC. It yields the protein CAIQVALQETQYF.